This T cell receptor beta chain was identified in a study of blood T cell repertoires in COVID-19. Assay: immunoSEQ multiplex PCR; the TCRdb copy retains only in-frame clones and omits some. The sample comprises some 340,000 clones, roughly 90% of which are singletons, and about 4% rests with the top ten. The CDR3 runs 14 residues. Trimming pared 11 bases from V and 6 bases from J, leaving 21 bases between. In germline, CDR1 is MNHEY, CDR2 SVGAGI. This clone was picked up one time. Sequenced sample: PBMCs or T cells enriched from blood (not recorded which). The chain uses TRBV6-5 and TRBJ2-3; D perhaps matches TRBD1 (6 bases). This clonotype was sampled from a woman younger than 45 who had been exposed to COVID-19. This chain's CDR3 is CAGAGTQSRDTQYF. CDR3 DNA: TGTGCCGGCGCTGGGACACAAAGCAGGGATACGCAGTATTTT.